A single sample gave rise to the 11 T cell receptor beta chains below, sequenced in a study of T cells expressing NK-cell markers. TCRdb processed the 5' RACE reads again and assigns one entry to each CDR3 protein, with no DNA. This listing includes about 450,000 distinct CDR3 sequences. The sample was blood T cells: a sorted CD56 or NKG2C T cell subset, CD4+ or CD8+ T cells, or bulk PBMC T cells (not recorded which). The receptor source for this set is a woman between 18 and 70 years old in good health.

J is TRBJ2-1 and V is TRBV27. The length of the CDR3 is 13 residues. CDR1 and CDR2 from the germline V gene are MNHEY and SMNVEV (reference sequence). The CDR3 sequence: CASSYQMTFEQFF.

This chain connects TRBV4-3 to TRBJ1-1; no DNA is available, so the TRBD1 call from TCRdb remains unchecked. In germline, CDR1 is LGHNA, CDR2 YSLEER. The CDR3 has 19 residues. The CDR3 sequence: CASSHHAIGPTGQNTEAFF.

The chain combines TRBV12-3 or TRBV12-4 with TRBJ2-3. CDR3 length: 14 amino acids. CDR3 residues: CASSSAPLGDTQYF.

This chain links TRBV12-3 or TRBV12-4 with TRBJ2-5; TCRdb's D call of TRBD2 is untestable without DNA. This CDR3 region has 13 residues. The chain's CDR3 is CASTKDLGETQYF.

The V call is TRBV20-1, the J call TRBJ1-1. Germline CDR1 reads DFQATT; CDR2 reads SNEGSKA (reference sequence). The CDR3 is 14 amino acids. CDR3 in amino acids: CSARSPGMNTEAFF.

The genes are TRBV6-1 and TRBJ2-3; the TRBD2 assignment by TCRdb is unverifiable without DNA. This CDR3 is 16 amino acids long. In germline, CDR1 is MNHNS, CDR2 SASEGT. The CDR3 loop is CASSDRDYISTDTQYF.

This chain connects TRBV7-3 to TRBJ2-2. Germline assignment: CDR1 SGHTA and CDR2 FQGTGA. This CDR3 contains 15 residues. The chain's CDR3 is CASSLDSANTGELFF.

This chain links TRBV2 with TRBJ2-5. Germline V gene data show CDR1 as SNHLY and CDR2 as FYNNEI. This CDR3 region has 15 residues. This chain's CDR3 is CASQGQPVYQETQYF. Full variable domain (outside the CDR3, taken from reference TRBV2 and TRBJ2-5): EPEVTQTPSHQVTQMGQEVILRCVPISNHLYFYWYRQILGQKVEFLVSFYNNEISEKSEIFDDQFSVERPDGSNFTLKIRSTKLEDSAMYFCASQGQPVYQETQYFGPGTRLLVL.

The V gene is TRBV2, the J gene TRBJ2-1; the D gene TCRdb calls, TRBD1, cannot be checked with no DNA. This CDR3 is 14 amino acids long. CDR1 is SNHLY and CDR2 is FYNNEI in the germline V gene. CDR3 sequence reads: CASSETAGANEQFF.

The V and J genes are TRBV7-2 and TRBJ2-2; TCRdb selects TRBD2, and the lack of DNA leaves this call unchecked. The CDR3 totals 15 residues. Germline values: CDR1 SGHTA, CDR2 FQGNSA. CDR3: CASSVGLAITGELFF.

This rearrangement joins TRBV7-9 to TRBJ2-1; TCRdb designates TRBD1, a call that cannot be tested without DNA. This CDR3 is built from 13 residues. The V gene's germline CDR1 is SEHNR and CDR2 FQNEAQ (reference sequence). Here the CDR3 reads CANRDRTYNEQFF.